This entry concerns a single TCR beta chain. The antigen it recognizes is unknown. It has no much larger one-base neighbor in the sample; base qualities were not kept. The donors belonged to the validation cohort of under 150 subjects, which was separate from the roughly 700-subject first cohort. The record originates from a study of cytomegalovirus exposure and HLA in healthy donors (dated by TCRdb to about 2017). Study-wide context: The 550 to 750 repertoires of the first cohort and the roughly 120 validation repertoires were produced on the same platform, according to a later analysis. The study aimed to test whether cataloging public T cell receptors could reveal signatures of past pathogen exposure. A separate validation cohort of approximately 120 different subjects was used in addition to the approximately 700-subject first cohort. To predict cytomegalovirus infection status, the study brought together high-throughput TCR immunosequencing, statistical association of individual TCRs with disease status, and machine learning.

Broader findings and caveats from the paper: In both the original and validation cohorts, the classifier was reported to diagnose cytomegalovirus status with high specificity and sensitivity. A later analysis lacked HLA typing for the validation cohort, so it scored co-occurrence in that cohort across all 120 repertoires. A total of 164 TCR beta chains were listed by the study as associated with cytomegalovirus. In a later analysis, TCRs clustered in the first cohort were found to also tend to co-occur in the roughly 110 validation repertoires, with approximately 93% of cluster scores above 0. Most TCR sequences were observed very rarely across donors, whereas some public TCRs were present in many individuals. The authors suggested that the approach could potentially be generalized to other disease states and immunological phenotypes. In vitro tests confirmed that a few of the cytomegalovirus-associated TCR beta chains recognize cytomegalovirus antigens.

The germline V gene sets CDR1 to SGHRS and CDR2 to YFSETQ. V is pared back by 4 bases and J by 4 bases, with 14 bases lying between the germline termini. CDR3 length: 14 amino acids, cysteine to phenylalanine. Of all the DNA, just the CDR3 is kept, 42 bases in frame from base 1. Library preparation employed the immunoSEQ multiplex PCR assay. For the original study's pipeline: To diagnose cytomegalovirus status from the catalog of TCR beta chain sequences, a statistical classification framework was built. TCRdb took this table from immuneACCESS and kept in-frame rearrangements with V and J called. Such tables lack part of the clones; where checked against another copy, unresolved V genes explain under half of the gap, and the rest is unexplained. Clone size and the V and J calls come from that table; the DNA yielded D and trimming. The sample records 150,000 to 200,000 clones, about 90% of which are singletons. Of the sample, around 3.1% is held by the ten largest clones.

The sequencing sample was made of PBMCs. This sequence was found in a woman aged 18-29 years in good health and CMV-seropositive. The chain is made from TRBV5-1 and TRBJ1-1; the D gene is unclear. CDR3 reads: CASSPMVEATEAFF. The nucleotides are TGCGCCAGCAGCCCGATGGTAGAGGCCACTGAAGCTTTCTTT.